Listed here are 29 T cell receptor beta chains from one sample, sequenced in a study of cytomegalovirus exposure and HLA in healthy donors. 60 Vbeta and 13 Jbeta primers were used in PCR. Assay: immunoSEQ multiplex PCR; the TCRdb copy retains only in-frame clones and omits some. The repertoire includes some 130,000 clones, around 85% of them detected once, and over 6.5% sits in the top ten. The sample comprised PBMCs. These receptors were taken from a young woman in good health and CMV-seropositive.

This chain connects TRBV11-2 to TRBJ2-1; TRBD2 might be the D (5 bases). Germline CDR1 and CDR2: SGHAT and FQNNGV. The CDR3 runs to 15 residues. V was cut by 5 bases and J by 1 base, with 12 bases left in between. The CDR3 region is CASSQGLGSYNEQFF. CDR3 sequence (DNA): TGTGCCAGCAGCCAAGGACTTGGATCCTACAATGAGCAGTTCTTC.

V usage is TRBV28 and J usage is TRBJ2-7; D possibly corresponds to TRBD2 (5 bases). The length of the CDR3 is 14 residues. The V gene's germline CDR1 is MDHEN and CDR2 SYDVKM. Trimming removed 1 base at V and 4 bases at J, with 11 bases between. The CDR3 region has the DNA TGTGCCAGCAGTTTATCGGGGTCCGGATACGAGCAGTACTTC. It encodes CASSLSGSGYEQYF.

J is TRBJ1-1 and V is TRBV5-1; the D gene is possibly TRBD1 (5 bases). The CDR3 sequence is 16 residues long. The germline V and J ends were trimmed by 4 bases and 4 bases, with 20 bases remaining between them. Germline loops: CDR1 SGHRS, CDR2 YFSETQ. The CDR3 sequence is CASSPKGRGEATEAFF. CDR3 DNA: TGCGCCAGCAGCCCTAAGGGGAGGGGAGAGGCCACTGAAGCTTTCTTT. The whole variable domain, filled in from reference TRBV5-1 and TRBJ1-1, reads KAGVTQTPRYLIKTRGQQVTLSCSPISGHRSVSWYQQTPGQGLQFLFEYFSETQRNKGNFPGRFSGRQFSNSRSEMNVSTLELGDSALYLCASSPKGRGEATEAFFGQGTRLTVV.

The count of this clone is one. This chain's CDR3 is CASRRDFSSYEQYF. The CDR3 DNA reads as TGTGCCAGCAGGAGGGATTTCAGCTCCTACGAGCAGTACTTC. This chain joins TRBV2 and TRBJ2-7; D perhaps matches TRBD2 (5 bases). This CDR3 has 14 amino acids. V gave up 6 bases and J gave up 0 bases, with 12 bases separating them. The germline CDR1 and CDR2 sequences are SNHLY and FYNNEI.

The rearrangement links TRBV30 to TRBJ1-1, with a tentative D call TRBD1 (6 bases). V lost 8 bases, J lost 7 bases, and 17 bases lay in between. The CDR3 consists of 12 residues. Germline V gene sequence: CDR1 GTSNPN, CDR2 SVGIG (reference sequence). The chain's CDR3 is CAGSRQDFEAFF. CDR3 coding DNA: TGTGCCGGTTCCAGACAGGATTTTGAAGCTTTCTTT.

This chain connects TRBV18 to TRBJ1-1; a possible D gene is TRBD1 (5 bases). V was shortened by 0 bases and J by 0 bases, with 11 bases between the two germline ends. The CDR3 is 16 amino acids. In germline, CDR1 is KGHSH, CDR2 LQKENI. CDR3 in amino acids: CASSPPVGPLNTEAFF. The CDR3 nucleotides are TGTGCCAGCTCACCACCGGTGGGGCCGCTGAACACTGAAGCTTTCTTT.

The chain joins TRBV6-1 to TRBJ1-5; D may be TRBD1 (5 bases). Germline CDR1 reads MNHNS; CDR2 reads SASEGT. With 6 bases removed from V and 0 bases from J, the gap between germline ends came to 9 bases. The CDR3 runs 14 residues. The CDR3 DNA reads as TGTGCCAGCAGGACAGAAGATAGCAATCAGCCCCAGCATTTT. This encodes CASRTEDSNQPQHF.

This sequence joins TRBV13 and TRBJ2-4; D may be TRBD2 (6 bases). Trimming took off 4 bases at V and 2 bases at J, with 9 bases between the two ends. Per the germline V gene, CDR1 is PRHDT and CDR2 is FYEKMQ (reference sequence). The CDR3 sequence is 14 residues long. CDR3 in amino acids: CASSSGLTKNIQYF. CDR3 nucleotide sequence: TGTGCCAGCAGCTCGGGACTTACCAAAAACATTCAGTACTTC.

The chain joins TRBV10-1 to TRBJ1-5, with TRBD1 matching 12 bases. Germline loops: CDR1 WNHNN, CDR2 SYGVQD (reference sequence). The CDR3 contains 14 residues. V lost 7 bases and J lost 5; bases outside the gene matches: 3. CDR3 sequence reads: CASKGTGGHQPQHF. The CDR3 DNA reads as TGCGCCAGCAAGGGGACAGGGGGCCATCAGCCCCAGCATTTT.

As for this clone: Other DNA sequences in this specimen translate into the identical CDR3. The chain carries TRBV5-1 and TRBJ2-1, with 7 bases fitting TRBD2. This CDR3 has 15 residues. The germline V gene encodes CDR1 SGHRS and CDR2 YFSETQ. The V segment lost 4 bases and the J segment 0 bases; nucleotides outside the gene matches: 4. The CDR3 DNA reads TGCGCCAGCAGCCTCGGGGGGAGCTCCTACAATGAGCAGTTCTTC. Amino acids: CASSLGGSSYNEQFF.

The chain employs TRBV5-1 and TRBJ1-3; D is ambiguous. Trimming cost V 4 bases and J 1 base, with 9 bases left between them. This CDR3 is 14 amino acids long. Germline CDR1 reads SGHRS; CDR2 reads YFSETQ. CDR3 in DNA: TGCGCCAGCAGCAGGGAGGCTTCTGGAAACACCATATATTTT. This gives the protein CASSREASGNTIYF. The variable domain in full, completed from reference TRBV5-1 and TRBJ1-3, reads KAGVTQTPRYLIKTRGQQVTLSCSPISGHRSVSWYQQTPGQGLQFLFEYFSETQRNKGNFPGRFSGRQFSNSRSEMNVSTLELGDSALYLCASSREASGNTIYFGEGSWLTVV.

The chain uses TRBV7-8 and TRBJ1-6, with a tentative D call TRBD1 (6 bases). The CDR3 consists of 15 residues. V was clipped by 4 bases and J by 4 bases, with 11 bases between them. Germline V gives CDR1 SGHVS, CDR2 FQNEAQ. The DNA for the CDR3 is TGTGCCAGCAGCTCCGGGACAACTTATAATTCACCCCTCCACTTT. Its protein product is CASSSGTTYNSPLHF.

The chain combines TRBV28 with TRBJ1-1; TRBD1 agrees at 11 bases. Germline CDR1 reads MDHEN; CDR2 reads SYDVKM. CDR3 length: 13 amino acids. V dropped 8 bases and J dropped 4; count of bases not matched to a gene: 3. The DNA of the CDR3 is TGTGCCAGCGTGGGACAGGGGGGCACTGAAGCTTTCTTT. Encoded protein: CASVGQGGTEAFF.

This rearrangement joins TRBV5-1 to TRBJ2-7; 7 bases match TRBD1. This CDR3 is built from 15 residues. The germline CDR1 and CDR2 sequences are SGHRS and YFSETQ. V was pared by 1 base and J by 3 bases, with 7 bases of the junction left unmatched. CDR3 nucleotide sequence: TGCGCCAGCAGCTTGAGACAGGGTGTAGGCTACGAGCAGTACTTC. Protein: CASSLRQGVGYEQYF. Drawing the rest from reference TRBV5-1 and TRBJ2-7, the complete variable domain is KAGVTQTPRYLIKTRGQQVTLSCSPISGHRSVSWYQQTPGQGLQFLFEYFSETQRNKGNFPGRFSGRQFSNSRSEMNVSTLELGDSALYLCASSLRQGVGYEQYFGPGTRLTVT.

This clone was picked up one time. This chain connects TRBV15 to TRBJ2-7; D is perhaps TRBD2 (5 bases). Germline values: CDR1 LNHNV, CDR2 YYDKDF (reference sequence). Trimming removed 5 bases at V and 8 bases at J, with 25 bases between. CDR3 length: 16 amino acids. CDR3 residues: CATSDPGSSPNQQQYF. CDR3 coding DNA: TGTGCCACCAGCGACCCGGGATCCAGCCCCAACCAACAGCAGTACTTC. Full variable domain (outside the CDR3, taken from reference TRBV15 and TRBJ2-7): DAMVIQNPRYQVTQFGKPVTLSCSQTLNHNVMYWYQQKSSQAPKLLFHYYDKDFNNEADTPDNFQSRRPNTSFCFLDIRSPGLGDTAMYLCATSDPGSSPNQQQYFGPGTRLTVT.

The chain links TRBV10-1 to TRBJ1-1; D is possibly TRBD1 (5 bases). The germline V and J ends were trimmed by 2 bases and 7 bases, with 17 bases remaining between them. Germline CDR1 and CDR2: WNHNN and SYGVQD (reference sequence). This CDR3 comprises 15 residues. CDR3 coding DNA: TGCGCCAGCAGTGAGCTTTGGGGGGGAGGAAATGAAGCTTTCTTT. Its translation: CASSELWGGGNEAFF.

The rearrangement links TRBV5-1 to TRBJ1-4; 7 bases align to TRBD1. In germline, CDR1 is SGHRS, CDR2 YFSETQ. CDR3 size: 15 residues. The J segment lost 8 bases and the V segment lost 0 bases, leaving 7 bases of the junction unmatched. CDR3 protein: CASSLGGTAEEKLFF. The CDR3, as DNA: TGCGCCAGCAGCTTGGGCGGGACAGCGGAGGAAAAACTGTTTTTT.

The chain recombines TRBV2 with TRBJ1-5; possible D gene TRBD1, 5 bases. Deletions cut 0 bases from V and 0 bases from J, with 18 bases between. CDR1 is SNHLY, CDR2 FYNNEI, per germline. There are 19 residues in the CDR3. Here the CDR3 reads CASSEAGWGRSYSNQPQHF. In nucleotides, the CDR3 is TGTGCCAGCAGTGAAGCGGGATGGGGCAGGTCTTATAGCAATCAGCCCCAGCATTTT.

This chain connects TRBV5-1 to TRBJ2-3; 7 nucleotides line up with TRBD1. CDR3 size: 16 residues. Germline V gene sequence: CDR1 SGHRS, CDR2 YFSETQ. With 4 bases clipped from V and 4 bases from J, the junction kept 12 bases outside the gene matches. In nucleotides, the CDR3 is TGCGCCAGCAGCCCGTACAGGGGATTAGCAGCAGATACGCAGTATTTT. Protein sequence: CASSPYRGLAADTQYF.

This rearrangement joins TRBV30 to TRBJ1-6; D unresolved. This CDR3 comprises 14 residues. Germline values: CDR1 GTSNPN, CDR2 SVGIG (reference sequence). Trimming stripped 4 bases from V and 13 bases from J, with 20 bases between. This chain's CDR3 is CAWTSAQALMPLHF. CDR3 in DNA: TGTGCCTGGACCTCCGCCCAGGCCCTCATGCCCCTCCACTTT.

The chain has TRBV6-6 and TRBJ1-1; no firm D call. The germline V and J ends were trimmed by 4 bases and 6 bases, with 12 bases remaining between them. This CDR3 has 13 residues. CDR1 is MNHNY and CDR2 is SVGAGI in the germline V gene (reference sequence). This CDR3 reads CASSSRVAAEAFF. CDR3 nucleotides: TGTGCCAGCAGTTCGAGGGTTGCGGCTGAAGCTTTCTTT.

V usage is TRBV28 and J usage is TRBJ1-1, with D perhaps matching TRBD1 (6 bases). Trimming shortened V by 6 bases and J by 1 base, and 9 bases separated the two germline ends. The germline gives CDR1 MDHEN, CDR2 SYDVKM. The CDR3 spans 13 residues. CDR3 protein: CASRGQANTEAFF. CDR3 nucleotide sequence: TGTGCCAGCAGGGGACAAGCGAACACTGAAGCTTTCTTT.

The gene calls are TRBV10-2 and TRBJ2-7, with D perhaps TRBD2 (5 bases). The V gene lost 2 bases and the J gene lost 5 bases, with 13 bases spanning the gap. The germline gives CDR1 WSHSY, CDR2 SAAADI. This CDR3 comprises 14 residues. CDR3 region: CASSERAGPDEQYF. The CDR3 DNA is TGCGCCAGCAGTGAGCGGGCGGGTCCGGACGAGCAGTACTTC.

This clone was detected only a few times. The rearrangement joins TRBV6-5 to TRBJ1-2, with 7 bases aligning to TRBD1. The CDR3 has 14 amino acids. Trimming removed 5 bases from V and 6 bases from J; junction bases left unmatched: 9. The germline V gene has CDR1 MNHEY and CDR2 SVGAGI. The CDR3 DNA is TGTGCCAGCAGTCCCCAAGGGGGCGCGGATGGCTACACCTTC. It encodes CASSPQGGADGYTF.

CDR3 sequence reads: CASARGTYQETQYF. CDR3 sequence (DNA): TGTGCCAGCGCGCGGGGCACCTATCAAGAGACCCAGTACTTC. The gene calls are TRBV2 and TRBJ2-5; TRBD2 might be the D (6 bases). Looked up from germline, CDR1 is SNHLY and CDR2 is FYNNEI. The length of the CDR3 is 14 residues. Deletions cut 8 bases from V and 2 bases from J, with 15 bases between.

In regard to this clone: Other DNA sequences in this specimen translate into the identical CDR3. As DNA, the CDR3 is TGTGCCAGCAGCGAGGGAGGGAACACTGAAGCTTTCTTT. Translation: CASSEGGNTEAFF. The chain links TRBV9 to TRBJ1-1; D unresolved. The CDR3 length is 13 residues. V lost 3 bases and J 1 base, leaving 7 bases between the germline ends. The V gene's germline CDR1 is SGDLS and CDR2 YYNGEE.

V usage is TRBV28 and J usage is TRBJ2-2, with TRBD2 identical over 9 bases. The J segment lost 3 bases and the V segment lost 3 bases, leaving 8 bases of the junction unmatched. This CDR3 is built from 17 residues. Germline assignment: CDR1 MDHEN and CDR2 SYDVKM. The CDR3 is CASSFLAGGGDTGELFF. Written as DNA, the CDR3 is TGTGCCAGCAGTTTTCTGGCGGGAGGGGGGGACACCGGGGAGCTGTTTTTT.

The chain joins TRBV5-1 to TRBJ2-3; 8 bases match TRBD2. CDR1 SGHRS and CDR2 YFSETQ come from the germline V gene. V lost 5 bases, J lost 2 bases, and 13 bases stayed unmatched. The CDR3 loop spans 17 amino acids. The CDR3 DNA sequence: TGCGCCAGCAGGGCGGGGGGCTCCCTACCACTCACAGATACGCAGTATTTT. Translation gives CASRAGGSLPLTDTQYF. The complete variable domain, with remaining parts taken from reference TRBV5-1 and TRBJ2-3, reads KAGVTQTPRYLIKTRGQQVTLSCSPISGHRSVSWYQQTPGQGLQFLFEYFSETQRNKGNFPGRFSGRQFSNSRSEMNVSTLELGDSALYLCASRAGGSLPLTDTQYFGPGTRLTVL.

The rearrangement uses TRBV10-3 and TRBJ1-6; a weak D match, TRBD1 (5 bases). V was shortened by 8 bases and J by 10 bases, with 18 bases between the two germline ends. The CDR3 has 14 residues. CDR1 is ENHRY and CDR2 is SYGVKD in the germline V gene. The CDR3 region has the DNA TGTGCCATCTCTCCTGGGGGGGATAGCTCACCCCTCCACTTT. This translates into CAISPGGDSSPLHF.